This TCR beta chain was captured by sequencing in a study of T cell responses to AZD1222 COVID-19 vaccine. Comments on this clone: The antigen remains undetermined.

Overall study results and limits: Among those given AZD1222, only five or six were seropositive at baseline. Scientists sampled the repertoires only once the peak T cell response had passed. Once two AZD1222 doses were given, Spike-specific TCR breadth and depth went up.

CDR1 and CDR2 (germline): MNHEY, SVGEGT. V gave up 2 bases and J gave up 2 bases; unmatched junction bases: 15. This CDR3 contains 19 residues. Samples with a second dose at about 4 or about 12 weeks were pooled together. Method: immunoSEQ multiplex PCR; TCRdb's copy keeps in-frame clones and lacks some. The sample carries some 200,000 clones, approximately 93% recorded once. The sequence derives from an adult who received the AZD1222 COVID-19 vaccine. The specimen comprised peripheral blood, sampled 28 days after the second AZD1222 dose. The chain recombines TRBV6-2 or TRBV6-3 with TRBJ2-5; TRBD2 matches at 9 bases. This CDR3 is CASSYALAVGLATQETQYF. CDR3 DNA sequence: TGTGCCAGCAGTTACGCTTTGGCGGTAGGACTAGCGACACAAGAGACCCAGTACTTC.